Below, 30 T cell receptor beta chains from the same sample are listed, as sequenced in a study of blood T cell repertoires in COVID-19. Assay used: immunoSEQ multiplex PCR; TCRdb lists only in-frame clones, some missing. The sample consists of roughly 100,000 clones, roughly nine tenths of them appearing once. The sequenced material came from peripheral blood. These receptors were obtained from a man aged 50 or older with acute or convalescent COVID-19.

The chain carries TRBV18 and TRBJ2-1, with 9 bases fitting TRBD2. CDR1 and CDR2 (germline): KGHSH, LQKENI. With 8 bases clipped from V and 6 bases from J, the junction kept 8 bases outside the gene matches. The CDR3 spans 14 residues. CDR3 DNA: TGTGCCAGCCAAACTCTAGCGGGGCTCAATGAGCAGTTCTTC. Translated, it gives CASQTLAGLNEQFF. The variable domain in full, with the rest retrieved from reference TRBV18 and TRBJ2-1, is NAGVMQNPRHLVRRRGQEARLRCSPMKGHSHVYWYRQLPEEGLKFMVYLQKENIIDESGMPKERFSAEFPKEGPSILRIQQVVRGDSAAYFCASQTLAGLNEQFFGPGTRLTVL.

CDR3 loop: CAVIGTSPGAFF. DNA of the CDR3: TGTGCCGTCATAGGGACTTCCCCTGGGGCTTTCTTT. The chain is built from TRBV28 and TRBJ1-1, with D possibly being TRBD1 (5 bases). Trimming shortened V by 11 bases and J by 11 bases, and 21 bases separated the two germline ends. CDR3 size: 12 residues. Per germline, CDR1 MDHEN and CDR2 SYDVKM. Based on the CDR3 plus reference TRBV28 and TRBJ1-1, the full variable domain is DVKVTQSSRYLVKRTGEKVFLECVQDMDHENMFWYRQDPGLGLRLIYFSYDVKMKEKGDIPEGYSVSREKKERFSLILESASTNQTSMYLCAVIGTSPGAFFGQGTRLTVV.

The chain uses TRBV29-1 and TRBJ1-2; the D gene is possibly TRBD1 (6 bases). V was shortened by 7 bases and J by 0 bases, with 18 bases between the two germline ends. Per germline, CDR1 SQVTM and CDR2 ANQGSEA. The CDR3 is made up of 15 amino acids. CDR3 sequence (DNA): TGCAGCGCCCCCCTGCCCGGGACACCTAACTATGGCTACACCTTC. Its translation is CSAPLPGTPNYGYTF.

J is TRBJ2-6 and V is TRBV2, with a weak D call TRBD2 (5 bases). V was trimmed by 7 bases and J by 0 bases, leaving 10 bases between them. The CDR3 loop spans 15 amino acids. The V gene's germline CDR1 is SNHLY and CDR2 FYNNEI. The CDR3 DNA is TGTGCCAGCACGAGGGAGAGCTCTGGGGCCAACGTCCTGACTTTC. It encodes CASTRESSGANVLTF.

The chain has TRBV6-2 or TRBV6-3 and TRBJ1-2; maybe TRBD1 (5 bases). The germline V gene has CDR1 MNHEY and CDR2 SVGEGT. Trimming shortened V by 6 bases and J by 4 bases, and 18 bases separated the two germline ends. CDR3 size: 15 residues. CDR3 residues: CASSGNRQNPYGYTF. CDR3 coding DNA: TGTGCCAGCAGCGGAAATCGACAGAATCCCTATGGCTACACCTTC.

This chain uses TRBV24-1 with TRBJ2-3, with D maybe TRBD2 (6 bases). Germline V CDR1 and CDR2: KGHDR, SFDVKD. Trimming pared 3 bases from V and 1 base from J, leaving 22 bases between. The CDR3 has 19 residues. CDR3 region: CATSDLTRGTREGTDTQYF. The DNA of the CDR3 is TGTGCCACCAGTGATCTGACTCGCGGGACTCGTGAGGGCACAGATACGCAGTATTTT.

This clone is a singleton in its sample. The gene calls are TRBV5-1 and TRBJ2-2; D perhaps matches TRBD1 (6 bases). The ends were cut back, 1 base at V and 6 bases at J, with 7 bases in the middle. Germline assignment: CDR1 SGHRS and CDR2 YFSETQ. The CDR3 runs 13 residues. CDR3 sequence reads: CASSLNRAGELFF. The CDR3 nucleotides are TGCGCCAGCAGCTTGAACAGGGCCGGGGAGCTGTTTTTT.

This chain uses TRBV5-5 with TRBJ1-4; D is ambiguous. The CDR3 is 12 amino acids. The germline V gene has CDR1 SGHKS and CDR2 YYEKEE (reference sequence). Trimming cost V 4 bases and J 8 bases, with 9 bases left between them. The CDR3 nucleotides read TGTGCCAGCAGCAGGACGGGAGAAAAACTGTTTTTT. This sequence encodes CASSRTGEKLFF.

The chain joins TRBV11-1 to TRBJ1-6; 7 nucleotides agree with TRBD1. Germline trimming cut 8 bases from V and 7 bases from J; bases unmatched to any gene: 8. The CDR3 runs 14 residues. Per germline, CDR1 SGHAT and CDR2 FQDESV (reference sequence). For the CDR3, the DNA is TGTGCCAGCCAAACAGGGGCCCCGAATTCACCCCTCCACTTT. Its protein is CASQTGAPNSPLHF.

The J gene is TRBJ2-1, the V gene TRBV27, with 7 positions matching TRBD1. CDR3 length: 18 amino acids. V was pared by 0 bases and J by 5 bases, with 13 bases of the junction left unmatched. The germline gives CDR1 MNHEY, CDR2 SMNVEV (reference sequence). CDR3 nucleotides: TGTGCCAGCAGTTTATCGCGGACAGGAAAGTCAAGGAACAATGAGCAGTTCTTC. Protein product: CASSLSRTGKSRNNEQFF.

The chain combines TRBV20-1 with TRBJ1-2; D ambiguous. This CDR3 has 10 amino acids. V shed 5 bases and J shed 6 bases, with 7 bases lying between them. Germline values: CDR1 DFQATT, CDR2 SNEGSKA (reference sequence). The CDR3 protein is CSAQRDGYTF. The CDR3 DNA reads TGCAGTGCTCAGCGGGATGGCTACACCTTC.

The gene calls are TRBV7-6 and TRBJ2-2; D might be TRBD2 (7 bases). Trimming cost V 5 bases and J 6 bases, with 22 bases left between them. The CDR3 has 17 amino acids. Looked up from germline, CDR1 is SGHVS and CDR2 is FNYEAQ. CDR3 nucleotides: TGTGCCAGCAGCCGGAGCGGGGAGGGGACATATTCCGGGGAGCTGTTTTTT. Translating it yields CASSRSGEGTYSGELFF.

This clone showed up just a few times. The chain links TRBV9 to TRBJ1-1, with TRBD1 matching over 7 bases. Germline CDR1 is SGDLS and CDR2 is YYNGEE. This CDR3 region has 14 residues. The V gene end was trimmed by 3 bases and the J gene end by 1 base; junction bases not matched to a gene: 3. In nucleotides, the CDR3 is TGTGCCAGCAGCGCGACAGGGACGAACACTGAAGCTTTCTTT. Its translation is CASSATGTNTEAFF.

The rearrangement uses TRBV27 and TRBJ1-6; 10 bases are shared with TRBD1. The length of the CDR3 is 15 residues. Germline V CDR1 and CDR2: MNHEY, SMNVEV (reference sequence). The V gene end was trimmed by 6 bases and the J gene end by 9 bases; junction bases not matched to a gene: 8. CDR3 DNA: TGTGCCAGCAGATTTGGGACAGGGGATACTTCACCCCTCCACTTT. Translating it yields CASRFGTGDTSPLHF.

The J gene is TRBJ1-1, the V gene TRBV4-1; unclear D gene. Germline CDR1 MGHRA, CDR2 YSYEKL. V lost 0 bases, J lost 0 bases, and 11 bases lay in between. The CDR3 has 16 amino acids. The CDR3 sequence is CASSQEASSMNTEAFF. CDR3 DNA sequence: TGCGCCAGCAGCCAAGAAGCGAGCAGCATGAACACTGAAGCTTTCTTT.

CDR3 region: CASSFGTERNTEAFF. CDR3 DNA sequence: TGTGCCAGCAGTTTCGGGACAGAAAGAAACACTGAAGCTTTCTTT. The chain couples TRBV6-5 to TRBJ1-1, with 7 bases lining up with TRBD1. The V gene's germline CDR1 is MNHEY and CDR2 SVGAGI. V shed 4 bases and J 2 bases; nucleotides not matched to a gene: 7. The CDR3 totals 15 residues.

This clone occurred a few times. The chain uses TRBV27 and TRBJ1-1; D perhaps matches TRBD1 (6 bases). V was clipped by 5 bases and J by 3 bases, with 19 bases between them. CDR1 and CDR2 from the germline V gene are MNHEY and SMNVEV (reference sequence). This CDR3 region has 16 residues. The CDR3 spells CASSEIYRVKDTEAFF. DNA for the CDR3: TGTGCCAGCAGTGAAATATACAGGGTGAAGGACACTGAAGCTTTCTTT.

The chain uses TRBV7-9 and TRBJ1-1, with 7 bases identical to TRBD1. Germline assignment: CDR1 SEHNR and CDR2 FQNEAQ (reference sequence). The CDR3 has 14 amino acids. Trimming took 5 bases from V and 3 from J; bases not matched to a gene: 6. The CDR3 loop reads CASSGSTGDTEAFF. Here the CDR3 DNA reads TGTGCCAGCAGCGGTAGCACAGGGGACACTGAAGCTTTCTTT.

The genes are TRBV29-1 and TRBJ1-6; 10 bases agree with TRBD1. V was clipped by 6 bases and J by 8 bases; unmatched bases: 4. CDR1 is SQVTM and CDR2 is ANQGSEA in the germline V gene. The CDR3 runs 13 residues. The CDR3: CSVQTGGDSPLHF. The CDR3 nucleotides are TGCAGCGTACAGACAGGGGGCGATTCACCCCTCCACTTT.

The chain has TRBV27 and TRBJ1-3; D gene uncertain. This CDR3 contains 14 residues. CDR1 and CDR2 (germline): MNHEY, SMNVEV (reference sequence). V lost 2 bases to trimming and J lost 4 bases, with 9 bases between them. CDR3 coding DNA: TGTGCCAGCAGTTTAAACCCAGAAGGAAACACCATATATTTT. Encoded protein: CASSLNPEGNTIYF.

CDR3 residues: CASSQWGQGVPYSYNEQFF. In DNA, the CDR3 is TGCGCCAGCAGCCAATGGGGACAGGGGGTACCCTACTCCTACAATGAGCAGTTCTTC. This sequence joins TRBV5-1 and TRBJ2-1, with 11 bases that match TRBD1. This CDR3 is 19 amino acids long. Germline V gives CDR1 SGHRS, CDR2 YFSETQ. V was clipped by 4 bases and J by 0 bases; unmatched bases: 12.

V is TRBV13 and J is TRBJ2-5, with TRBD2 matching over 11 bases. Germline V gene sequence: CDR1 PRHDT, CDR2 FYEKMQ (reference sequence). The V segment lost 1 base and the J segment 1 base; nucleotides outside the gene matches: 5. CDR3 length: 17 amino acids. The CDR3 reads CASSLALGTSGQETQYF. The CDR3 coding sequence is TGTGCCAGCAGCTTAGCCCTTGGGACTAGCGGCCAAGAGACCCAGTACTTC.

This clone is labeled medium-sized (0.01 to 0.1%). V usage is TRBV27 and J usage is TRBJ1-2; possible D gene TRBD1, 6 bases. The CDR3 has 14 residues. Deletions cut 5 bases from V and 0 bases from J, with 10 bases between. Looked up from germline, CDR1 is MNHEY and CDR2 is SMNVEV (reference sequence). The CDR3 DNA reads as TGTGCCAGCAGTATACAGGGAGCTAACTATGGCTACACCTTC. It translates to CASSIQGANYGYTF.

The V and J genes are TRBV5-5 and TRBJ1-2; perhaps TRBD1 as D (5 bases). V was pared by 1 base and J by 0 bases, with 10 bases between. CDR3 length equals 15 residues. The V gene's germline CDR1 is SGHKS and CDR2 YYEKEE (reference sequence). The CDR3 protein is CASSLNSQANYGYTF. Here the CDR3 DNA reads TGTGCCAGCAGCTTGAATTCACAGGCTAACTATGGCTACACCTTC.

The rearrangement links TRBV7-7 to TRBJ2-5; D not certain. The V end lost 1 base, the J end lost 5 bases, and 11 bases lay between the germline ends. The CDR3 contains 14 residues. Germline CDR1 is SSHAT and CDR2 is FNYEAQ (reference sequence). The CDR3 DNA reads TGTGCCAGCAGCTTAGTTGCCAGTTCGGAGACCCAGTACTTC. This gives the protein CASSLVASSETQYF.

The chain employs TRBV6-5 and TRBJ2-5; D not certain. Trimming stripped 5 bases from V and 5 bases from J, with 9 bases between. Germline V gives CDR1 MNHEY, CDR2 SVGAGI. CDR3 length: 12 amino acids. DNA for the CDR3: TGTGCCAGCAGTCCTAGTACGGAGACCCAGTACTTC. Protein: CASSPSTETQYF.

The chain uses TRBV6-6 and TRBJ2-7, with 8 nucleotides matching TRBD1. V lost 4 bases and J lost 2; bases outside the gene matches: 10. Germline CDR1 reads MNHNY; CDR2 reads SVGAGI (reference sequence). The CDR3 is made up of 16 amino acids. The CDR3 loop reads CASSSPSTGVTYEQYF. The CDR3 DNA reads TGTGCCAGCAGTTCCCCCTCGACAGGGGTAACCTACGAGCAGTACTTC.

V usage is TRBV18 and J usage is TRBJ1-3; 7 nucleotides line up with TRBD1. CDR1 and CDR2 from the germline V gene are KGHSH and LQKENI. The trim removed 3 bases at V and 0 bases at J, leaving 5 bases unmatched. The CDR3 loop spans 16 amino acids. CDR3 loop: CASSPGQALSGNTIYF. The DNA for the CDR3 is TGTGCCAGCTCACCCGGACAGGCCCTCTCTGGAAACACCATATATTTT.

This rearrangement joins TRBV7-3 to TRBJ2-7, with D maybe TRBD2 (6 bases). Trimming removed 3 bases from V and 6 bases from J, with 12 bases in between. CDR3 length: 13 amino acids. Germline V gene lookup returns CDR1 SGHTA and CDR2 FQGTGA. The CDR3: CASSLLQGGEQYF. As DNA, the CDR3 is TGTGCCAGCAGCTTGTTGCAGGGAGGCGAGCAGTACTTC.

The chain has TRBV16 and TRBJ1-5; D is uncertain. Germline V gene sequence: CDR1 KGHSY, CDR2 FQNENV. The germline V and J ends were trimmed by 4 bases and 2 bases, with 9 bases remaining between them. This CDR3 has 14 residues. CDR3: CASSPTRGNQPQHF. The CDR3, as DNA: TGTGCCAGCAGCCCTACGAGGGGCAATCAGCCCCAGCATTTT.